Below, 21 T cell receptor beta chains from the same sample are listed, as sequenced in a study of identical twins. TCRdb reprocessed the 5' RACE reads via MiXCR and lists one record per CDR3 protein. The sample has under 350,000 distinct CDR3 sequences; more than 8% are singletons. This same sample was also part of a study on yellow fever vaccine responses in identical twins.

Sequenced input: CD8+ T cells sorted from blood. These receptors were obtained from a woman younger than 30 in good health.

In this sample, this clonotype turned up a few times. The chain recombines TRBV6-2 or TRBV6-3 with TRBJ2-3; TRBD2 matches at 9 bases. Germline assignment: CDR1 MNHEY and CDR2 SVGEGT. The CDR3 contains 19 residues. V lost 2 bases, J lost 3 bases, and 15 bases stayed unmatched. This CDR3 is CASSYILTGGRAPTDTQYF. CDR3 bases: TGTGCCAGCAGTTACATCCTCACGGGCGGGAGGGCCCCGACAGATACGCAGTATTTT.

The chain couples TRBV6-2 or TRBV6-3 to TRBJ2-1, with 7 bases aligning to TRBD1. There are 16 residues in the CDR3. The ends lost 5 bases at V and 4 bases at J; junction bases unmatched: 11. From germline, CDR1 is MNHEY and CDR2 SVGEGT. The CDR3 DNA reads TGTGCCAGCAGTCCAAACCGAGGGGGCCCGTACAATGAGCAGTTCTTC. This gives the protein CASSPNRGGPYNEQFF.

Only a few counts were recorded for this clonotype. At one end, the junction sequence differs from germline, possibly due to a read error. The chain carries TRBV20-1 and TRBJ2-7; TRBD1 or TRBD2 may be the D gene (7 bases each). CDR1 and CDR2 from the germline V gene are DFQATT and SNEGSKA (reference sequence). This CDR3 contains 15 residues. The CDR3 sequence: CSARERGQGGYEQYF. DNA for the CDR3: TGCAGTGCCAGAGAGAGAGGCCAGGGGGGGTACGAGCAGTACTTC.

This clonotype was counted at least ten times. The gene calls are TRBV7-3 and TRBJ2-1; 13 bases fit TRBD2. This CDR3 has 16 amino acids. The germline gives CDR1 SGHTA, CDR2 FQGTGA. V was clipped by 5 bases and J by 7 bases; unmatched bases: 8. The CDR3 protein is CASSPRTSGGINEQFF. CDR3 in DNA: TGTGCCAGCAGCCCCCGGACTAGCGGGGGCATAAATGAGCAGTTCTTC.

The chain carries TRBV9 and TRBJ2-6; TRBD1 aligns across 12 bases. With 7 bases clipped from V and 8 bases from J, the junction kept 4 bases outside the gene matches. Germline V lookup: CDR1 SGDLS, CDR2 YYNGEE. The CDR3 runs to 14 residues. The CDR3 sequence: CASEGTGGTNVLTF. The CDR3 DNA sequence: TGTGCCAGCGAAGGGACAGGGGGCACCAACGTCCTGACTTTC. Full variable domain (remainder filled in from reference TRBV9 and TRBJ2-6): DSGVTQTPKHLITATGQRVTLRCSPRSGDLSVYWYQQSLDQGLQFLIQYYNGEERAKGNILERFSAQQFPDLHSELNLSSLELGDSALYFCASEGTGGTNVLTFGAGSRLTVL.

In its sample, this clonotype was seen many times. V is TRBV7-6 and J is TRBJ2-3; 12 nucleotides match TRBD2. CDR1 is SGHVS, CDR2 FNYEAQ, per germline. V was clipped by 5 bases and J by 2 bases; unmatched bases: 8. The CDR3 is made up of 17 amino acids. The CDR3 spells CASSPRTSGIHTDTQYF. Here the CDR3 DNA reads TGTGCCAGCAGCCCGCGGACTAGCGGGATACACACAGATACGCAGTATTTT.

This clonotype was seen a handful of times. The rearrangement joins TRBV10-3 to TRBJ2-3; unclear D gene. V lost 3 bases and J lost 1, with 8 bases in between. The length of the CDR3 is 14 residues. Germline V gene data show CDR1 as ENHRY and CDR2 as SYGVKD. This CDR3 is CAISDGVGTDTQYF. In DNA, the CDR3 is TGTGCCATCAGTGATGGGGTTGGCACAGATACGCAGTATTTT.

A few counts support this clonotype. The rearrangement links TRBV27 to TRBJ1-1; tentative D call: TRBD1 (5 bases). Germline lookup yields CDR1 MNHEY and CDR2 SMNVEV (reference sequence). The V end was cut by 7 bases, the J end by 4 bases, with 13 bases between. This CDR3 has 13 amino acids. Here the CDR3 DNA reads TGTGCCAGCACTGACATGGGGGGCACTGAAGCTTTCTTT. This codes for CASTDMGGTEAFF.

This clonotype has a handful of counts. This chain links TRBV5-1 with TRBJ2-7; 13 bases match TRBD2. This CDR3 has 16 residues. Germline V lookup: CDR1 SGHRS, CDR2 YFSETQ. V dropped 1 base and J dropped 6; count of bases not matched to a gene: 7. In nucleotides, the CDR3 is TGCGCCAGCAGCTTGACACTAGCGGGAGGGACCCTCGAGCAGTACTTC. It encodes CASSLTLAGGTLEQYF. Variable domain in full (rest from reference TRBV5-1 and TRBJ2-7): KAGVTQTPRYLIKTRGQQVTLSCSPISGHRSVSWYQQTPGQGLQFLFEYFSETQRNKGNFPGRFSGRQFSNSRSEMNVSTLELGDSALYLCASSLTLAGGTLEQYFGPGTRLTVT.

This clonotype was seen at least ten times. The genes are TRBV6-4 and TRBJ2-1; 14 nucleotides align to TRBD2. V lost 4 bases to trimming and J lost 8 bases; unmatched junction nucleotides: 1. The CDR3 runs to 14 residues. The germline gives CDR1 MRHNA, CDR2 SNTAGT. This CDR3 is CASSVTSGRDEQFF. The CDR3 nucleotides read TGTGCCAGCAGTGTGACTAGCGGGAGGGATGAGCAGTTCTTC.

The J gene is TRBJ2-7, the V gene TRBV4-3, with 12 bases identical to TRBD2. Germline CDR1 LGHNA, CDR2 YSLEER. V was pared by 2 bases and J by 4 bases, with 3 bases of the junction left unmatched. The CDR3 length is 15 residues. The CDR3 loop is CASSQSGLAGYEQYF. CDR3 in DNA: TGCGCCAGCAGCCAATCGGGACTAGCGGGTTACGAGCAGTACTTC.

This clonotype turned up a few times. Compared with germline, one end of the junction differs, possibly owing to a read error. The chain uses TRBV7-7 and TRBJ2-1; D possibly corresponds to TRBD1 (5 bases). The CDR3 runs 16 residues. Germline V gives CDR1 SSHAT, CDR2 FNYEAQ (reference sequence). CDR3 DNA sequence: TGTGCTAGCAGCTTAGCAGCGACAGTCACGTACAATGAGCAGTTCTTC. Encoded protein: CASSLAATVTYNEQFF.

This clonotype was recorded a few times. V gene TRBV28 combines with J gene TRBJ2-7, with D perhaps TRBD2 (6 bases). CDR3 length equals 14 residues. V was pared by 3 bases and J by 3 bases, with 12 bases between. Germline V lookup: CDR1 MDHEN, CDR2 SYDVKM. CDR3 nucleotide sequence: TGTGCCAGCAGTTTGCGGGGACTCATCTACGAGCAGTACTTC. Translation gives CASSLRGLIYEQYF.

V usage is TRBV30 and J usage is TRBJ2-1; D remains unclear. The CDR3 extends over 15 amino acids. Trimming took off 0 bases at V and 6 bases at J, with 15 bases between the two ends. The V gene's germline CDR1 is GTSNPN and CDR2 SVGIG (reference sequence). The CDR3 region is CAWSVPDFRVNEQFF. The DNA for the CDR3 is TGTGCCTGGAGTGTACCCGACTTTAGGGTCAATGAGCAGTTCTTC.

The V call is TRBV7-9, the J call TRBJ2-7; 11 bases are a match to TRBD2. V gave up 5 bases and J gave up 6 bases; unmatched junction bases: 6. CDR1 is SEHNR, CDR2 FQNEAQ, per germline (reference sequence). The CDR3 has 14 amino acids. This chain's CDR3 is CASSPPLAGAEQYF. CDR3 in DNA: TGTGCCAGCAGCCCCCCACTAGCGGGGGCCGAGCAGTACTTC.

This clonotype was recorded only once. V and J are TRBV5-1 and TRBJ1-6; TRBD1 agrees at 7 bases. The CDR3 consists of 23 residues. The germline gives CDR1 SGHRS, CDR2 YFSETQ. After removal of 0 bases from V and 0 bases from J, the junction contained 21 bases not matched to a gene. The CDR3, as DNA: TGCGCCAGCAGCTTGGCCGGACAGGCCCAGTCCGGAAGAACATTCTCCTATAATTCACCCCTCCACTTT. Its protein is CASSLAGQAQSGRTFSYNSPLHF.

This sequence joins TRBV29-1 and TRBJ2-1; unclear D gene. CDR1 is SQVTM, CDR2 ANQGSEA, per germline. Trimming shortened V by 0 bases and J by 0 bases, and 12 bases separated the two germline ends. The CDR3 runs 16 residues. The CDR3 loop is CSVEDFPESSYNEQFF. In DNA, the CDR3 is TGCAGCGTTGAAGATTTCCCAGAGAGCTCCTACAATGAGCAGTTCTTC.

There are many counts of this clonotype. The chain joins TRBV18 to TRBJ2-7; 8 bases match TRBD2. The CDR3 loop spans 16 amino acids. With 3 bases clipped from V and 0 bases from J, the junction kept 7 bases outside the gene matches. Germline-derived CDR1 and CDR2 are KGHSH and LQKENI. The CDR3 DNA is TGTGCCAGCTCACCCCCGGGAGGGACTAGCTCCTACGAGCAGTACTTC. This codes for CASSPPGGTSSYEQYF.

This clonotype was counted between two and nine times. The V and J genes are TRBV27 and TRBJ2-1; 9 bases map to TRBD2. Losses at the gene ends were 1 base for V and 9 bases for J; bases not matched to a gene: 7. This CDR3 is built from 15 residues. CDR1 and CDR2 (germline): MNHEY, SMNVEV (reference sequence). The CDR3 region is CASSLWREGKGEQFF. In nucleotides, the CDR3 is TGTGCCAGCAGTTTATGGCGGGAGGGAAAGGGTGAGCAGTTCTTC.

V gene TRBV2 combines with J gene TRBJ1-2; TRBD1 aligns across 7 bases. The CDR3 runs 16 residues. Germline V gene sequence: CDR1 SNHLY, CDR2 FYNNEI. The trim removed 8 bases at V and 2 bases at J, leaving 14 bases unmatched. The CDR3 nucleotides read TGTGCCAGCTATACCGGGACAGCGAGTTACAACTATGGCTACACCTTC. Its translation: CASYTGTASYNYGYTF.

This clonotype was detected a few times. This chain connects TRBV11-1 to TRBJ2-2, with TRBD1 matching 7 bases. Unmatched junction bases numbered 16, after V lost 3 bases and J lost 3 bases. Germline V gene data show CDR1 as SGHAT and CDR2 as FQDESV (reference sequence). The CDR3 sequence is 19 residues long. CDR3 in DNA: TGTGCCAGCAGCTTTGACCGGGACAGATACCTAACGTACACCGGGGAGCTGTTTTTT. Amino acids: CASSFDRDRYLTYTGELFF. Filled out from reference TRBV11-1 and TRBJ2-2, the complete variable domain reads EAEVAQSPRYKITEKSQAVAFWCDPISGHATLYWYRQILGQGPELLVQFQDESVVDDSQLPKDRFSAERLKGVDSTLKIQPAELGDSAMYLCASSFDRDRYLTYTGELFFGEGSRLTVL.